What follows are 4 T cell receptor beta chains derived from one specimen sequenced in a study of shared clonotypes between healthy human individuals (dated by TCRdb to 2020 to 2022). For the CD8 naive samples, CD45RO-negative cells were positively selected for CCR7, yielding a CD45RA+CCR7+ population from which TemRA cells were excluded. The library was obtained by the immunoSEQ multiplex PCR assay. As stored in TCRdb, this immuneACCESS dataset retains in-frame rearrangements with V and J assigned. A fraction of the clones does not appear; measured against another copy, unresolved V genes explain less than half of the discrepancy, and the remainder lacks a known reason. A total of about 590,000 clones appear in this sample, around 95% of them only once. The ten largest clones capture 0.085% to 0.11% of the sample. The sequenced material came from naive CD8+ T cells sorted from blood. This sample's cell subset or site label indicates: CD45RA+CCR7+. The receptors stem from a young woman in good health.

The chain combines TRBV7-4 with TRBJ1-2; 7 bases fit TRBD1. The CDR3 length is 15 residues. V shed 5 bases and J 0 bases; nucleotides not matched to a gene: 6. Germline lookup yields CDR1 SGHVT and CDR2 SQSDAQ. The CDR3 coding sequence is TGTGCCAGCAGCCCCCGGGGGACAGCTAACTATGGCTACACCTTC. Protein sequence: CASSPRGTANYGYTF.

The CDR3 bases are TGTGCCAGCAGCTATTATGGGGGAAACACTGAAGCTTTCTTT. Translating it yields CASSYYGGNTEAFF. This chain joins TRBV11-2 and TRBJ1-1; a weak D match, TRBD1 (5 bases). From germline, CDR1 is SGHAT and CDR2 FQNNGV. The germline V and J ends were trimmed by 4 bases and 2 bases, with 11 bases remaining between them. CDR3 length equals 14 residues. Drawing the rest from reference TRBV11-2 and TRBJ1-1, the complete variable domain is EAGVAQSPRYKIIEKRQSVAFWCNPISGHATLYWYQQILGQGPKLLIQFQNNGVVDDSQLPKDRFSAERLKGVDSTLKIQPAKLEDSAVYLCASSYYGGNTEAFFGQGTRLTVV.

The V call is TRBV7-9, the J call TRBJ2-7, with unresolved D. Trimming pared 6 bases from V and 5 bases from J, leaving 11 bases between. The V gene's germline CDR1 is SEHNR and CDR2 FQNEAQ (reference sequence). The CDR3 has 12 residues. The CDR3 region has the DNA TGTGCCAGCAGTTCCAGCCCCCACGAGCAGTACTTC. Protein sequence: CASSSSPHEQYF. The full variable domain, rest sourced from reference TRBV7-9 and TRBJ2-7, is DTGVSQNPRHKITKRGQNVTFRCDPISEHNRLYWYRQTLGQGPEFLTYFQNEAQLEKSRLLSDRFSAERPKGSFSTLEIQRTEQGDSAMYLCASSSSPHEQYFGPGTRLTVT.

The J gene is TRBJ2-7, the V gene TRBV5-6, with 8 nucleotides matching TRBD2. Germline V gives CDR1 SGHDT, CDR2 YYEEEE. CDR3 size: 14 residues. V shed 5 bases, J shed 2 bases, and the junction held 6 bases outside the gene matches. The CDR3 spells CASSHSGNTYEQYF. CDR3 in DNA: TGTGCCAGCAGTCATAGCGGGAATACCTACGAGCAGTACTTC.